This passage covers 29 T cell receptor beta chains from one sample sequenced in a study of blood T cell repertoires in COVID-19. Clones were sequenced by immunoSEQ multiplex PCR, and TCRdb holds only the in-frame ones, with some missing. The sample carries 250,000 to 300,000 clones, about 91% recorded once. Sequenced sample: peripheral blood. The receptors were gathered from a woman between 55 and 75 years old with acute or convalescent COVID-19.

The chain recombines TRBV7-9 with TRBJ2-6; a possible D gene is TRBD2 (5 bases). V was clipped by 0 bases and J by 0 bases, with 15 bases between them. The CDR3 extends over 19 amino acids. CDR1 is SEHNR and CDR2 is FQNEAQ in the germline V gene (reference sequence). CDR3 DNA sequence: TGTGCCAGCAGCTTAGCGCTAAGCGGACCCGGCTCTGGGGCCAACGTCCTGACTTTC. Amino acid sequence: CASSLALSGPGSGANVLTF.

This clone has just one count. The rearrangement joins TRBV24-1 to TRBJ1-2, with 10 bases lining up with TRBD1. This CDR3 comprises 15 residues. Per the germline V gene, CDR1 is KGHDR and CDR2 is SFDVKD. Germline trimming cut 6 bases from V and 5 bases from J; bases unmatched to any gene: 8. The CDR3 DNA reads as TGTGCCACCAGTCCTAGGACAGGGGGAGGTTATGGCTACACCTTC. It is translated as CATSPRTGGGYGYTF.

The J gene is TRBJ1-5, the V gene TRBV18; the match to TRBD1 covers 9 bases. The CDR3 loop spans 15 amino acids. Germline V gives CDR1 KGHSH, CDR2 LQKENI. V shed 2 bases and J 4 bases; nucleotides not matched to a gene: 3. As DNA, the CDR3 is TGTGCCAGCTCACCAGGGACAGGGATTAATCAGCCCCAGCATTTT. Protein sequence: CASSPGTGINQPQHF.

The chain joins TRBV3-1 (or the pseudogene TRBV3-2) to TRBJ2-7, with TRBD2 as a possible D gene (6 bases). This CDR3 has 14 amino acids. The V end lost 1 base, the J end lost 3 bases, and 10 bases lay between the germline ends. Germline CDR1 LGHDT, CDR2 YNNKEL (reference sequence). The chain's CDR3 is CASSQVGGIYEQYF. The CDR3, as DNA: TGTGCCAGCAGCCAAGTGGGGGGAATCTACGAGCAGTACTTC.

This clone appeared once. The chain uses TRBV5-4 and TRBJ2-7, with 9 bases matching TRBD2. The CDR3 is made up of 14 amino acids. Trimming removed 2 bases from V and 5 bases from J; junction bases left unmatched: 5. From germline, CDR1 is SGHNT and CDR2 YYREEE (reference sequence). The CDR3, as DNA: TGTGCCAGCAGCTTTGCGGGAGGGCGGGACGAGCAGTACTTC. Translating it yields CASSFAGGRDEQYF.

Here the CDR3 reads CAISPIGHQFGGYTF. CDR3 coding DNA: TGCGCCATTTCACCCATCGGACACCAGTTCGGTGGCTACACCTTC. This chain links TRBV10-2 with TRBJ1-2, with D perhaps TRBD1 (5 bases). This CDR3 is 15 amino acids long. CDR1 is WSHSY and CDR2 is SAAADI in the germline V gene. V lost 10 bases and J lost 7, with 25 bases in between.

The chain joins TRBV4-3 to TRBJ2-1; 9 bases fit TRBD2. The CDR3 has 16 residues. CDR1 is LGHNA and CDR2 is YSLEER in the germline V gene. The J segment lost 0 bases and the V segment lost 2 bases, leaving 2 bases of the junction unmatched. DNA of the CDR3: TGCGCCAGCAGCCAACTTAGCGGGAGCTCCTACAATGAGCAGTTCTTC. Its protein product is CASSQLSGSSYNEQFF.

The genes are TRBV7-2 and TRBJ1-1, with D hard to call. Germline V gene data show CDR1 as SGHTA and CDR2 as FQGNSA. The V end lost 4 bases, the J end lost 6 bases, and 18 bases lay between the germline ends. CDR3 length equals 15 residues. In DNA, the CDR3 is TGTGCCAGCAGCTCAGGATCTCAGGTGTCGGCTGAAGCTTTCTTT. It is translated as CASSSGSQVSAEAFF.

In DNA, the CDR3 is TGTGCTAGTGGTTTGGAAACCTTAGCGGGGGAATCGGGTGAGCAGTTCTTC. Amino acid sequence: CASGLETLAGESGEQFF. The rearrangement uses TRBV12-5 and TRBJ2-1; 9 nucleotides line up with TRBD2. CDR1 is LGHNT, CDR2 FRNRAP, per germline. The CDR3 covers 17 residues. Trimming removed 1 base from V and 9 bases from J; junction bases left unmatched: 13.

V usage is TRBV7-3 and J usage is TRBJ2-7, with TRBD2 as a possible D gene (5 bases). The CDR3 spans 12 residues. CDR1 is SGHTA and CDR2 is FQGTGA in the germline V gene. Trimming shortened V by 11 bases and J by 0 bases, and 11 bases separated the two germline ends. Here the CDR3 DNA reads TGTGCCTGGATGGGGAGCTCCTACGAGCAGTACTTC. It codes for CAWMGSSYEQYF.

V gene TRBV6-2 or TRBV6-3 combines with J gene TRBJ2-3; TRBD1 matches 9 bases. J was trimmed by 3 bases and V by 2 bases; bases with no gene match: 6. Germline loops: CDR1 MNHEY, CDR2 SVGEGT. This CDR3 is built from 16 residues. The CDR3 region has the DNA TGTGCCAGCAGTTACCCGGTGGACAGGGGAACAGATACGCAGTATTTT. Protein: CASSYPVDRGTDTQYF.

The chain joins TRBV19 to TRBJ2-5, with D possibly matching TRBD2 (5 bases). Germline V CDR1 and CDR2: LNHDA, SQIVND (reference sequence). The CDR3 consists of 13 residues. V was trimmed by 8 bases and J by 3 bases, leaving 13 bases between them. This CDR3 reads CASSGNAEETQYF. As DNA, the CDR3 is TGTGCCAGTTCCGGGAACGCGGAAGAGACCCAGTACTTC.

In this sample, this clone turned up once. CDR3 nucleotides: TGTGCCAGCAGCTTTATAGGAGCGGTGAACACTGAAGCTTTCTTT. Translation: CASSFIGAVNTEAFF. The chain recombines TRBV5-6 with TRBJ1-1; unclear D gene. V was trimmed by 2 bases and J by 0 bases, leaving 11 bases between them. This CDR3 spans 15 amino acids. The germline V gene encodes CDR1 SGHDT and CDR2 YYEEEE.

V is TRBV7-9 and J is TRBJ1-2; 11 bases match TRBD1. The CDR3 contains 14 residues. Germline V lookup: CDR1 SEHNR, CDR2 FQNEAQ (reference sequence). Trimming cost V 4 bases and J 5 bases; bases outside gene matches: 3. The CDR3 protein is CASSYGQGAYGYTF. CDR3 coding DNA: TGTGCCAGCAGCTATGGACAGGGGGCATATGGCTACACCTTC.

The V and J genes are TRBV2 and TRBJ1-2; the match to TRBD1 covers 9 bases. Looked up from germline, CDR1 is SNHLY and CDR2 is FYNNEI. The CDR3 runs 16 residues. J lost 8 bases, V lost 6 bases, and 16 bases had no gene match. CDR3 region: CASSPPGTGWQSGYTF. CDR3 nucleotide sequence: TGTGCCAGCAGCCCTCCCGGGACAGGGTGGCAGTCGGGCTACACCTTC.

This chain connects TRBV6-5 to TRBJ1-4; TRBD1 matches 7 bases. With 0 bases clipped from V and 7 bases from J, the junction kept 5 bases outside the gene matches. Per the germline V gene, CDR1 is MNHEY and CDR2 is SVGAGI. This CDR3 has 15 residues. The CDR3: CASSYSPDRREKLFF. CDR3 bases: TGTGCCAGCAGTTACTCCCCGGACAGGCGTGAAAAACTGTTTTTT.

The gene calls are TRBV18 and TRBJ1-2, with a tentative D call TRBD1 (6 bases). The CDR3 extends over 16 amino acids. The V end was cut by 4 bases, the J end by 6 bases, with 21 bases between. Germline values: CDR1 KGHSH, CDR2 LQKENI. CDR3 bases: TGTGCCAGCTCACTGGGATTATTGACAGGTCCCGATGGCTACACCTTC. Translation: CASSLGLLTGPDGYTF.

This chain links TRBV2 with TRBJ2-1, with TRBD2 matching over 15 bases. The germline V gene has CDR1 SNHLY and CDR2 FYNNEI. With V trimmed by 6 bases and J by 7 bases, 4 bases remained unmatched. This CDR3 contains 15 residues. The CDR3 spells CASSRTSGGENEQFF. For the CDR3, the DNA is TGTGCCAGCAGCAGGACTAGCGGGGGGGAGAATGAGCAGTTCTTC.

The chain links TRBV7-8 to TRBJ2-1; 9 nucleotides match TRBD1. With 5 bases clipped from V and 6 bases from J, the junction kept 11 bases outside the gene matches. CDR1 is SGHVS, CDR2 FQNEAQ, per germline. The CDR3 has 16 residues. CDR3 nucleotide sequence: TGTGCCAGCAGCCCCCGGGGACAGGGTACCTTCAATGAGCAGTTCTTC. Its translation: CASSPRGQGTFNEQFF. The whole variable domain, filled in from reference TRBV7-8 and TRBJ2-1, reads GAGVSQSPRYKVAKRGQDVALRCDPISGHVSLFWYQQALGQGPEFLTYFQNEAQLDKSGLPSDRFFAERPEGSVSTLKIQRTQQEDSAVYLCASSPRGQGTFNEQFFGPGTRLTVL.

The chain is built from TRBV27 and TRBJ1-5, with TRBD1 matching over 7 bases. The germline V gene has CDR1 MNHEY and CDR2 SMNVEV (reference sequence). The CDR3 runs 15 residues. Losses at the gene ends were 2 bases for V and 1 base for J; bases not matched to a gene: 2. CDR3 residues: CASSLGTVSNQPQHF. The CDR3 DNA reads TGTGCCAGCAGTTTAGGGACAGTAAGCAATCAGCCCCAGCATTTT.

The chain recombines TRBV24-1 with TRBJ2-7, with 9 bases identical to TRBD1. The CDR3 totals 15 residues. The V gene end was trimmed by 3 bases and the J gene end by 3 bases; junction bases not matched to a gene: 5. CDR1 and CDR2 (germline): KGHDR, SFDVKD. For the CDR3, the DNA is TGTGCCACCAGTGATGCAGGGACAGGGCGCTACGAGCAGTACTTC. Translated: CATSDAGTGRYEQYF.

The rearrangement uses TRBV2 and TRBJ1-1; TRBD1 aligns across 9 bases. The CDR3 has 13 residues. Germline assignment: CDR1 SNHLY and CDR2 FYNNEI. J lost 11 bases, V lost 1 base, and 5 bases had no gene match. The CDR3 spells CASSEVTGGWAFF. The CDR3 coding sequence is TGTGCCAGCAGTGAAGTAACAGGGGGCTGGGCTTTCTTT.

This rearrangement joins TRBV7-9 to TRBJ2-1; a weak D match, TRBD2 (6 bases). This CDR3 is built from 15 residues. Per germline, CDR1 SEHNR and CDR2 FQNEAQ (reference sequence). V was clipped by 5 bases and J by 0 bases, with 11 bases between them. In nucleotides, the CDR3 is TGTGCCAGCAGCCCTACTAGCCACTCCTACAATGAGCAGTTCTTC. This codes for CASSPTSHSYNEQFF. Full variable domain (missing parts from reference TRBV7-9 and TRBJ2-1): DTGVSQNPRHKITKRGQNVTFRCDPISEHNRLYWYRQTLGQGPEFLTYFQNEAQLEKSRLLSDRFSAERPKGSFSTLEIQRTEQGDSAMYLCASSPTSHSYNEQFFGPGTRLTVL.

The chain links TRBV7-2 to TRBJ1-3; TRBD1 is a possible D gene (5 bases). V was pared by 2 bases and J by 0 bases, with 8 bases between. This CDR3 region has 15 residues. CDR1 is SGHTA, CDR2 FQGNSA, per germline. The CDR3 region is CASSLYGGSGNTIYF. In DNA form, the CDR3 reads TGTGCCAGCAGCTTATACGGGGGCTCTGGAAACACCATATATTTT.

This clone came up once. V gene TRBV9 combines with J gene TRBJ1-1; no clear D. The CDR3 is 13 amino acids. V dropped 7 bases and J dropped 0 bases, with 10 bases sitting between them. The V gene's germline CDR1 is SGDLS and CDR2 YYNGEE. CDR3 residues: CASRRELNTEAFF. DNA for the CDR3: TGTGCCAGCCGGAGGGAGTTGAACACTGAAGCTTTCTTT.

This chain uses TRBV28 with TRBJ1-3, with D unclear. This CDR3 has 12 residues. Germline CDR1 and CDR2: MDHEN and SYDVKM. V lost 8 bases to trimming and J lost 7 bases, with 12 bases between them. The CDR3 spells CASSFRRNTIYF. CDR3 nucleotide sequence: TGTGCCAGCTCCTTCCGGCGGAACACCATATATTTT.

The chain employs TRBV5-1 and TRBJ1-1; D uncertain. The CDR3 contains 13 residues. Germline V gene data show CDR1 as SGHRS and CDR2 as YFSETQ. The germline V and J ends were trimmed by 0 bases and 1 base, with 4 bases remaining between them. As DNA, the CDR3 is TGCGCCAGCAGCTTGGAAGCGAACACTGAAGCTTTCTTT. It is translated as CASSLEANTEAFF.

This rearrangement joins TRBV4-2 to TRBJ2-6; possibly TRBD1 for D (5 bases). V was pared by 0 bases and J by 0 bases, with 9 bases between. Per the germline V gene, CDR1 is LGHNA and CDR2 is YNFKEQ. This CDR3 spans 17 amino acids. CDR3 loop: CASSQDSGSSGANVLTF. CDR3 sequence (DNA): TGTGCCAGCAGCCAAGATTCAGGGTCCTCTGGGGCCAACGTCCTGACTTTC.

This chain links TRBV30 with TRBJ1-2, with D possibly TRBD1 on 6 matching bases. Trimming removed 7 bases at V and 2 bases at J, with 17 bases between. CDR1 is GTSNPN, CDR2 SVGIG, per germline (reference sequence). This CDR3 is 14 amino acids long. The CDR3 reads CASSRGGANYGYTF. DNA of the CDR3: TGTGCCTCATCACGGGGGGGCGCAAACTATGGCTACACCTTC.